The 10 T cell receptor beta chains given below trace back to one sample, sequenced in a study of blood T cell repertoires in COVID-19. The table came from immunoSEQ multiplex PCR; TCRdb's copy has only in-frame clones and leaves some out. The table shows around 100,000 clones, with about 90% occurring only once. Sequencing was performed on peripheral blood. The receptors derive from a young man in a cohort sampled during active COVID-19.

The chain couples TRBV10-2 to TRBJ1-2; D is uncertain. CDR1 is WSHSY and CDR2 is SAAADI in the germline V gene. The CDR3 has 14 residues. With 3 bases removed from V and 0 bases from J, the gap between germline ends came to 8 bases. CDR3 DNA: TGCGCCAGCAGTGAAGCAGGATCTAACTATGGCTACACCTTC. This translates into CASSEAGSNYGYTF.

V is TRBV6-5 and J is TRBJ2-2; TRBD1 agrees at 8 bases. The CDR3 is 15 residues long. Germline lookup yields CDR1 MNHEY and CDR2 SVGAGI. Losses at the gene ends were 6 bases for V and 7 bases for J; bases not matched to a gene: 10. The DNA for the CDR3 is TGTGCCAGCAGCCGGACAGGGAAGTCGGGCGGGGAGCTGTTTTTT. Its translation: CASSRTGKSGGELFF.

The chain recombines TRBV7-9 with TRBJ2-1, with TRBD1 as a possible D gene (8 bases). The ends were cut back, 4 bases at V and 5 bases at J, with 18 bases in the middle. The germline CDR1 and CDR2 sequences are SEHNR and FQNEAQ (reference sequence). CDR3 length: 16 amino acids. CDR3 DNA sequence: TGTGCCAGCAGCTCCAGGGGGCTGCGGGGGAACAATGAGCAGTTCTTC. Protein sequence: CASSSRGLRGNNEQFF. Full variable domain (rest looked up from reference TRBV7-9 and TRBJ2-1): DTGVSQNPRHKITKRGQNVTFRCDPISEHNRLYWYRQTLGQGPEFLTYFQNEAQLEKSRLLSDRFSAERPKGSFSTLEIQRTEQGDSAMYLCASSSRGLRGNNEQFFGPGTRLTVL.

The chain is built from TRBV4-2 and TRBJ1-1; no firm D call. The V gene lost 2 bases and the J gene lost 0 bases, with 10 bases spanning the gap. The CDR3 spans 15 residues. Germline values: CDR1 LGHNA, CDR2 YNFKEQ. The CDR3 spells CASSQLESMNTEAFF. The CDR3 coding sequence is TGTGCCAGCAGCCAACTCGAGAGCATGAACACTGAAGCTTTCTTT.

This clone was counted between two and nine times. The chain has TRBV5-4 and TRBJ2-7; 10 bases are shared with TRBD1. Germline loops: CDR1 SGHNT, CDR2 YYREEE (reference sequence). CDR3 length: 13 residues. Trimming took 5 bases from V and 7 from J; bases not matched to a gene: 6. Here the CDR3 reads CASRWDRGGEQYF. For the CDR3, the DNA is TGTGCCAGCAGGTGGGACAGGGGCGGGGAGCAGTACTTC.

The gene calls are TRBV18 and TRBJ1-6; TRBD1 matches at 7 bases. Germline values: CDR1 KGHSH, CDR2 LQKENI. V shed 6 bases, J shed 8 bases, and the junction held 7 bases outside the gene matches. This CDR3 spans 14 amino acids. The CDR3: CASSLLDRDSPLHF. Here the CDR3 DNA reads TGTGCCAGCTCCCTACTCGACAGGGATTCACCCCTCCACTTT.

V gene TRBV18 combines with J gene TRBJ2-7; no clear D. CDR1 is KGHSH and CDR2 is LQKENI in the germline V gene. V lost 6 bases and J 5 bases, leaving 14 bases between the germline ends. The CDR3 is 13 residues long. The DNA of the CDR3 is TGTGCCAGCTCGCGCGTCGATTTCAACGAGCAGTACTTC. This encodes CASSRVDFNEQYF.

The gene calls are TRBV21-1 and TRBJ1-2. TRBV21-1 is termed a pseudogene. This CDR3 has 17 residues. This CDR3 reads CASSNGTPGRESYGYTF. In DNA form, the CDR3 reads TGTGCCAGCAGCAACGGAACACCAGGGAGGGAGAGCTATGGCTACACCTTC.

This CDR3 reads CASSDQAGPYNEQFF. Here the CDR3 DNA reads TGTGCCAGCAGTGACCAAGCGGGGCCCTACAATGAGCAGTTCTTC. The chain joins TRBV6-4 to TRBJ2-1, with 7 bases that match TRBD2. This CDR3 is 15 amino acids long. Germline V gene lookup returns CDR1 MRHNA and CDR2 SNTAGT. J gave up 2 bases and V 2 bases, and 3 bases lay outside the gene matches.

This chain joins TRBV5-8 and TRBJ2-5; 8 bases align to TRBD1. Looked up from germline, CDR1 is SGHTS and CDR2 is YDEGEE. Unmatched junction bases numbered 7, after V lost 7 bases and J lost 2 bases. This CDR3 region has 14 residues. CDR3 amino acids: CASGRGLPQETQYF. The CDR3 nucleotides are TGTGCCAGCGGCAGGGGGCTGCCACAAGAGACCCAGTACTTC.